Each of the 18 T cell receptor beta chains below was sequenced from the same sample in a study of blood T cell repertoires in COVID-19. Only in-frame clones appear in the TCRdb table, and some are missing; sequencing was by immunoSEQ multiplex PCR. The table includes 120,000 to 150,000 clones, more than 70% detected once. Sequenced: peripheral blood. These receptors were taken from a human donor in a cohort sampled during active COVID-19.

The CDR3 protein is CASSQDRGFSAFTDTQYF. CDR3 nucleotides: TGCGCCAGCAGCCAAGATCGGGGATTTTCGGCGTTCACAGATACGCAGTATTTT. The rearrangement links TRBV4-3 to TRBJ2-3, with a weak D call TRBD2 (5 bases). The length of the CDR3 is 18 residues. The germline V and J ends were trimmed by 0 bases and 2 bases, with 18 bases remaining between them. Germline CDR1 and CDR2: LGHNA and YSLEER.

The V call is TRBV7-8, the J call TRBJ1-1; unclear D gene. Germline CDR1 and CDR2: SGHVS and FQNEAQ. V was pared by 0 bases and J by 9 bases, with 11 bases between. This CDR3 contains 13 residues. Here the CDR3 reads CASSLAGRNQAFF. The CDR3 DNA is TGTGCCAGCAGCTTAGCGGGGAGGAACCAAGCTTTCTTT.

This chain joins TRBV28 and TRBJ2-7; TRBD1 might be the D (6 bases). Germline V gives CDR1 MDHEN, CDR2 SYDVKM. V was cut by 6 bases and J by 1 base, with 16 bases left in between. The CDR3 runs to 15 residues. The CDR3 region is CASSPNRVSSYEQYF. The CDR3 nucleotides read TGTGCCAGCAGCCCAAACAGGGTTTCGTCCTACGAGCAGTACTTC.

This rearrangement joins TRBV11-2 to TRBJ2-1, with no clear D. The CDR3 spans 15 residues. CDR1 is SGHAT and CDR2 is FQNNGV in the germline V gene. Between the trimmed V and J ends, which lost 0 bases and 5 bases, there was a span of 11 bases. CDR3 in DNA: TGTGCCAGCAGCTTAGAGGCCAGAAAACACAATGAGCAGTTCTTC. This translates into CASSLEARKHNEQFF.

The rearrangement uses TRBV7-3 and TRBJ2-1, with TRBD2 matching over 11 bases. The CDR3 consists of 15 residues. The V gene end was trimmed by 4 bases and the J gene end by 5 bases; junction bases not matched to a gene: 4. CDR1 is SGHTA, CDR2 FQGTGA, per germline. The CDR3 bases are TGTGCCAGCAGCTACGGGACTAGCGGAAACAATGAGCAGTTCTTC. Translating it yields CASSYGTSGNNEQFF.

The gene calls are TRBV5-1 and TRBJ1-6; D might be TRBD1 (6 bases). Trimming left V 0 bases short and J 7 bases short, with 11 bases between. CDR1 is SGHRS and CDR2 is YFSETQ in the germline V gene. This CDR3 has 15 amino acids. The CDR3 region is CASSLDGQRNSPLHF. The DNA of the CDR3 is TGCGCCAGCAGCTTGGACGGACAGAGGAATTCACCCCTCCACTTT. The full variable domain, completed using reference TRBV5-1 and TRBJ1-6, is KAGVTQTPRYLIKTRGQQVTLSCSPISGHRSVSWYQQTPGQGLQFLFEYFSETQRNKGNFPGRFSGRQFSNSRSEMNVSTLELGDSALYLCASSLDGQRNSPLHFGNGTRLTVT.

The CDR3 DNA reads TGTGCCAGCAGTCCTCGACTAGCGTCGCCCGTCAATGAGCAGTTCTTC. Translating it yields CASSPRLASPVNEQFF. This chain links TRBV6-6 with TRBJ2-1, with TRBD2 matching 8 bases. The germline V gene encodes CDR1 MNHNY and CDR2 SVGAGI (reference sequence). With 5 bases clipped from V and 6 bases from J, the junction kept 12 bases outside the gene matches. CDR3 length equals 16 residues.

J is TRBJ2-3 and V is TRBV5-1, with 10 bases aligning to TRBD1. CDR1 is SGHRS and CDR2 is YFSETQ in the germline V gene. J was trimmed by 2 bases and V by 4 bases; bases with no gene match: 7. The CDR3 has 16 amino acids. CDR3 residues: CASSGGTGVYTDTQYF. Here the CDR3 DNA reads TGCGCCAGCAGCGGAGGGACAGGGGTTTACACAGATACGCAGTATTTT. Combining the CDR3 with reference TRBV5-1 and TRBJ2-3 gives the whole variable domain KAGVTQTPRYLIKTRGQQVTLSCSPISGHRSVSWYQQTPGQGLQFLFEYFSETQRNKGNFPGRFSGRQFSNSRSEMNVSTLELGDSALYLCASSGGTGVYTDTQYFGPGTRLTVL.

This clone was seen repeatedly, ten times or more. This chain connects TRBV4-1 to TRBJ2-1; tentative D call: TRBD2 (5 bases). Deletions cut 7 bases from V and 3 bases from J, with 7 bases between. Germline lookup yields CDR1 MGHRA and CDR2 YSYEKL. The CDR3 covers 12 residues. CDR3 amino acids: CASTRDYNEQFF. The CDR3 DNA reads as TGCGCCAGCACGAGGGACTACAATGAGCAGTTCTTC.

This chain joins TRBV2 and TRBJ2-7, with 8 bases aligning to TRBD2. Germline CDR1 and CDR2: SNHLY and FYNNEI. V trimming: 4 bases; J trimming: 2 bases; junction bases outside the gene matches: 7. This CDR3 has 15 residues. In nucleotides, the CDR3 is TGTGCCAGCAGTGTTATAGCGGGGATTGCCTACGAGCAGTACTTC. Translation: CASSVIAGIAYEQYF.

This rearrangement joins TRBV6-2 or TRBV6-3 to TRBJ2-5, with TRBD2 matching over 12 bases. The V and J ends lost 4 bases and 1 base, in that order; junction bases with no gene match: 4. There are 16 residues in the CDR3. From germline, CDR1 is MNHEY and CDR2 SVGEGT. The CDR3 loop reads CASSSPGLAGQETQYF. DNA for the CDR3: TGTGCCAGCAGTTCCCCGGGACTAGCGGGCCAAGAGACCCAGTACTTC.

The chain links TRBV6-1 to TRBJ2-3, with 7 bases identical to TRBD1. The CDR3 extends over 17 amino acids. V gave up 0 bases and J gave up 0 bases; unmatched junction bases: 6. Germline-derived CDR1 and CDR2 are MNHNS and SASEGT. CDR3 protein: CASSEAVTGSSTDTQYF. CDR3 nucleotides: TGTGCCAGCAGTGAAGCGGTGACAGGGAGTAGCACAGATACGCAGTATTTT.

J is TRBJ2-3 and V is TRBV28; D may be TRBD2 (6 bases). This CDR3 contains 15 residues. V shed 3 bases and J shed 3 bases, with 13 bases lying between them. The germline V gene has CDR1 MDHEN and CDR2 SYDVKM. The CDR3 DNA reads TGTGCCAGCAGTTTTTTTGGGGGGAATACAGATACGCAGTATTTT. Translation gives CASSFFGGNTDTQYF.

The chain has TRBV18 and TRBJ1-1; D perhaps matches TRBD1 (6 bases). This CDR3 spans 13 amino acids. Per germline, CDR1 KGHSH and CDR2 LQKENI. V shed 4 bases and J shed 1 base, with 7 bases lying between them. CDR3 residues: CASSRTANTEAFF. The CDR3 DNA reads TGTGCCAGCTCACGGACAGCGAACACTGAAGCTTTCTTT.

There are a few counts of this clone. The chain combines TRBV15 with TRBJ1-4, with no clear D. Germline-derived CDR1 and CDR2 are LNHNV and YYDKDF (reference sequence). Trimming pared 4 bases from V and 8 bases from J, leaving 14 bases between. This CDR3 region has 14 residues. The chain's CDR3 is CATSKESADEKLFF. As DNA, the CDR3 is TGTGCCACCAGCAAGGAGTCAGCAGACGAAAAACTGTTTTTT.

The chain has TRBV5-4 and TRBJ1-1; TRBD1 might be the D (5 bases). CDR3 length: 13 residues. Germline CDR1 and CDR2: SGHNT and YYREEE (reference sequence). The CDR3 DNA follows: TGTGCGCTCGGACGGGGGTTGAACACTGAAGCTTTCTTT. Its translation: CALGRGLNTEAFF. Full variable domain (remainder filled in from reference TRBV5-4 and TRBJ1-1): ETGVTQSPTHLIKTRGQQVTLRCSSQSGHNTVSWYQQALGQGPQFIFQYYREEENGRGNFPPRFSGLQFPNYSSELNVNALELDDSALYLCALGRGLNTEAFFGQGTRLTVV.

The CDR3 protein is CASSVEGQGENTQYF. CDR3 bases: TGTGCCAGCAGCGTGGAGGGACAGGGGGAAAATACGCAGTATTTT. This sequence joins TRBV9 and TRBJ2-3; TRBD1 aligns across 11 bases. The CDR3 runs to 15 residues. In germline, CDR1 is SGDLS, CDR2 YYNGEE. V trimming: 2 bases; J trimming: 7 bases; junction bases outside the gene matches: 6. The complete variable domain, with remaining parts taken from reference TRBV9 and TRBJ2-3, reads DSGVTQTPKHLITATGQRVTLRCSPRSGDLSVYWYQQSLDQGLQFLIQYYNGEERAKGNILERFSAQQFPDLHSELNLSSLELGDSALYFCASSVEGQGENTQYFGPGTRLTVL.

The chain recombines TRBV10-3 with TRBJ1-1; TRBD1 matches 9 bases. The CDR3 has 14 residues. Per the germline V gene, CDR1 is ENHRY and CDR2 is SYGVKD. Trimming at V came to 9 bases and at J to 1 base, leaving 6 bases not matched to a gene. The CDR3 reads CAISGQGRNTEAFF. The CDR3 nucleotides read TGTGCCATTTCGGGACAGGGACGGAACACTGAAGCTTTCTTT.